These 17 T cell receptor beta chains originate from one sample sequenced in a study of OX40 agonist ivuxolimab in advanced cancers. The method was immunoSEQ multiplex PCR; TCRdb's version includes in-frame clones alone and lacks a portion of them. The data hold approximately 61,000 clones, with about 91% observed a single time. The material sequenced was CD4+ or CD8+ T cells sorted from blood, taken in a trial of the OX40 agonist ivuxolimab. These receptor sequences come from an adult with an advanced solid tumor such as melanoma, head and neck, liver or kidney cancer.

As for this clone: The sample contains more than one DNA sequence encoding this CDR3. The chain couples TRBV27 to TRBJ2-2; D remains ambiguous. This CDR3 spans 14 amino acids. Germline V gene lookup returns CDR1 MNHEY and CDR2 SMNVEV (reference sequence). V shed 0 bases and J shed 1 base, with 3 bases lying between them. CDR3: CASSLSGNTGELFF. CDR3 nucleotide sequence: TGTGCCAGCAGTTTATCAGGGAACACCGGGGAGCTGTTTTTT.

The rearrangement uses TRBV9 and TRBJ1-5; maybe TRBD1 (5 bases). This CDR3 contains 14 residues. Germline V gives CDR1 SGDLS, CDR2 YYNGEE. The V gene lost 4 bases and the J gene lost 0 bases, with 8 bases spanning the gap. The CDR3 DNA follows: TGTGCCAGCAGCAGGGGTTCTAGCAATCAGCCCCAGCATTTT. Translated: CASSRGSSNQPQHF.

V usage is TRBV9 and J usage is TRBJ2-3, with TRBD2 matching over 7 bases. The J segment lost 0 bases and the V segment lost 0 bases, leaving 4 bases of the junction unmatched. The V gene's germline CDR1 is SGDLS and CDR2 YYNGEE. There are 16 residues in the CDR3. The CDR3 coding sequence is TGTGCCAGCAGCGTAGATGGGGACTACAGCACAGATACGCAGTATTTT. It encodes CASSVDGDYSTDTQYF.

This clone turned up a few times. The V call is TRBV7-6, the J call TRBJ2-1; maybe TRBD2 (6 bases). The germline V gene has CDR1 SGHVS and CDR2 FNYEAQ. V was clipped by 1 base and J by 7 bases, with 11 bases between them. CDR3 length: 14 residues. The CDR3 loop reads CASSLEMRGNEQFF. The CDR3 nucleotides are TGTGCCAGCAGCTTAGAAATGCGGGGAAATGAGCAGTTCTTC.

A single count supports this clone. The chain carries TRBV5-4 and TRBJ2-5, with unresolved D. Germline V gene sequence: CDR1 SGHNT, CDR2 YYREEE (reference sequence). Trimming took off 10 bases at V and 0 bases at J, with 7 bases between the two ends. The CDR3 loop spans 11 amino acids. CDR3 protein: CAVGDQETQYF. Here the CDR3 DNA reads TGTGCCGTGGGCGACCAAGAGACCCAGTACTTC.

V usage is TRBV27 and J usage is TRBJ1-2; D unclear. CDR1 and CDR2 from the germline V gene are MNHEY and SMNVEV (reference sequence). The V end was cut by 8 bases, the J end by 0 bases, with 7 bases between. The CDR3 is 12 residues long. CDR3: CASGRTNYGYTF. CDR3 sequence (DNA): TGTGCCAGCGGGCGGACTAACTATGGCTACACCTTC.

V is TRBV11-2 and J is TRBJ2-3; 10 nucleotides align to TRBD2. The trim removed 5 bases at V and 6 bases at J, leaving 14 bases unmatched. The CDR3 covers 17 residues. Per germline, CDR1 SGHAT and CDR2 FQNNGV. The CDR3 DNA follows: TGTGCCAGCAGCCCTCGGCTAGCGGGAGAAGTGCTGGATACGCAGTATTTT. Protein: CASSPRLAGEVLDTQYF.

The chain is built from TRBV11-2 and TRBJ1-6; TRBD1 might be the D (6 bases). Trimming took off 5 bases at V and 7 bases at J, with 18 bases between the two ends. The CDR3 totals 16 residues. In germline, CDR1 is SGHAT, CDR2 FQNNGV. The CDR3 nucleotides read TGTGCCAGCAGCGCCGCGGGGGCAGGGAGGAATTCACCCCTCCACTTT. Translation gives CASSAAGAGRNSPLHF.

This chain links TRBV30 with TRBJ2-7; D is unresolved. CDR3 length equals 11 residues. V was shortened by 0 bases and J by 6 bases, with 6 bases between the two germline ends. In germline, CDR1 is GTSNPN, CDR2 SVGIG (reference sequence). Written as DNA, the CDR3 is TGTGCCTGGAGTGTCGGAGTCGAGCAGTACTTC. Translating gives CAWSVGVEQYF.

This chain uses TRBV28 with TRBJ1-1; D is unresolved. The germline V gene has CDR1 MDHEN and CDR2 SYDVKM. CDR3 length equals 14 residues. V lost 2 bases and J lost 0, with 7 bases in between. CDR3 bases: TGTGCCAGCAGTTTAGGAGGTGTGAACACTGAAGCTTTCTTT. This gives the protein CASSLGGVNTEAFF.

V is TRBV28 and J is TRBJ1-5; D not certain. From germline, CDR1 is MDHEN and CDR2 SYDVKM. Trimming stripped 6 bases from V and 0 bases from J, with 9 bases between. This CDR3 has 14 residues. This CDR3 reads CASRRVSSNQPQHF. The CDR3 coding sequence is TGTGCCAGCAGGAGGGTGAGTAGCAATCAGCCCCAGCATTTT.

The rearrangement links TRBV11-2 to TRBJ1-6; no reliable D call. V gave up 1 base and J gave up 8 bases, with 3 bases separating them. This CDR3 comprises 12 residues. Germline V CDR1 and CDR2: SGHAT, FQNNGV. The CDR3 nucleotides read TGTGCCAGCAGCTTAGGGGATTCACCCCTCCACTTT. Translated, it gives CASSLGDSPLHF.

This chain connects TRBV28 to TRBJ2-2; TRBD2 aligns across 9 bases. There are 19 residues in the CDR3. Germline values: CDR1 MDHEN, CDR2 SYDVKM. V lost 1 base to trimming and J lost 4 bases; unmatched junction nucleotides: 13. The CDR3 loop reads CASSLLVSGSDYGTGELFF. As DNA, the CDR3 is TGTGCCAGCAGTTTATTGGTTAGCGGGAGCGACTATGGCACCGGGGAGCTGTTTTTT.

This rearrangement joins TRBV4-1 to TRBJ2-1, with a weak D call TRBD1 (8 bases). The CDR3 is made up of 14 amino acids. Germline V gives CDR1 MGHRA, CDR2 YSYEKL. V was cut by 3 bases and J by 9 bases, with 15 bases left in between. This CDR3 reads CASSHTDREGEQFF. The CDR3, as DNA: TGCGCCAGCAGCCACACGGACAGGGAGGGTGAGCAGTTCTTC.

The gene calls are TRBV28 and TRBJ2-3, with 10 bases matching TRBD2. V gave up 6 bases and J gave up 0 bases; unmatched junction bases: 3. Germline V lookup: CDR1 MDHEN, CDR2 SYDVKM. CDR3 size: 15 residues. CDR3 region: CASSLLAGSTDTQYF. The CDR3 nucleotides read TGTGCCAGCAGCCTACTAGCGGGGAGCACAGATACGCAGTATTTT. The entire variable domain, with the rest obtained from reference TRBV28 and TRBJ2-3, is as follows: DVKVTQSSRYLVKRTGEKVFLECVQDMDHENMFWYRQDPGLGLRLIYFSYDVKMKEKGDIPEGYSVSREKKERFSLILESASTNQTSMYLCASSLLAGSTDTQYFGPGTRLTVL.

The rearrangement joins TRBV28 to TRBJ2-7, with TRBD2 matching 7 bases. There are 13 residues in the CDR3. CDR1 is MDHEN and CDR2 is SYDVKM in the germline V gene. V dropped 9 bases and J dropped 5; count of bases not matched to a gene: 10. CDR3 region: CASTSDPKNEQYF. CDR3 nucleotide sequence: TGTGCCAGTACTAGCGACCCGAAGAACGAGCAGTACTTC. The full variable domain, completed using reference TRBV28 and TRBJ2-7, is DVKVTQSSRYLVKRTGEKVFLECVQDMDHENMFWYRQDPGLGLRLIYFSYDVKMKEKGDIPEGYSVSREKKERFSLILESASTNQTSMYLCASTSDPKNEQYFGPGTRLTVT.

The CDR3 sequence: CSVVVGGITEAFF. The CDR3 bases are TGCAGCGTTGTGGTGGGAGGGATCACTGAAGCTTTCTTT. The V call is TRBV29-1, the J call TRBJ1-1; unclear D gene. The CDR3 loop spans 13 amino acids. Germline V gives CDR1 SQVTM, CDR2 ANQGSEA. V lost 4 bases and J 4 bases, leaving 13 bases between the germline ends.